The following is a T cell receptor beta chain sequence with its context. These data originate in a study of T cell responses to AZD1222 COVID-19 vaccine. Clones were sequenced by immunoSEQ multiplex PCR, and TCRdb holds only the in-frame ones, with some missing. The table has about 50,000 clones, roughly 80% seen once. This CDR3 spans 16 amino acids. V was cut by 0 bases and J by 0 bases, with 10 bases left in between. Per the germline V gene, CDR1 is SGDLS and CDR2 is YYNGEE. This chain joins TRBV9 and TRBJ1-3; no firm D call. The sequence was obtained from an adult in good health. The source material was peripheral blood, sampled on day 0 of AZD1222 vaccination. CDR3 in amino acids: CASSVGRLDSGNTIYF. The CDR3 DNA is TGTGCCAGCAGCGTAGGCAGGTTAGACTCTGGAAACACCATATATTTT.